The rows below give T cell receptor beta chains drawn from one sample of a study of beta chain features in type 1 diabetes. Profiled with immunoSEQ multiplex PCR; TCRdb holds only in-frame clones, not every one. The sample carries some 900,000 clones, about 17% recorded once. Sample: naive CD4+ T cells from blood. These receptors were collected from a woman between 18 and 29 years old in good health. The CDR3 runs from the conserved cysteine through the conserved F or W. The D gene is left open where the match is weak. Not every row has a clone size; where given, it reads once, few, many or a size class.

size	V	J	D	DNA	CDR3
NA	TRBV7-2	TRBJ2-1	NA	TGTGCCAGCAGATCAGGGCGGGGACGATACAATGAGCAGTTCTTC	CASRSGRGRYNEQFF
NA	TRBV11-2	TRBJ2-3	NA	TGTGCCAGCAGCTTGTCCCAGGCTAGCACAGATACGCAGTATTTT	CASSLSQASTDTQYF
NA	TRBV13	TRBJ2-7	NA	TGTGCCAGCAGCTTCGACGTAACCTACGAGCAGTACTTC	CASSFDVTYEQYF
NA	TRBV5-1	TRBJ2-7	NA	TGCGCCAGCAGCCCGGAGGGGGCAGGGACCTACGAGCAGTACTTC	CASSPEGAGTYEQYF
few	TRBV6-8	TRBJ1-5	NA	TGTGCCAGCAGTTACTCTTGGGGAAATCAGCCCCAGCATTTT	CASSYSWGNQPQHF
few	TRBV28	TRBJ1-5	NA	TGTGCCAGCAGTACCAGCCTGAATCAGCCCCAGCATTTT	CASSTSLNQPQHF
few	TRBV9	TRBJ2-2	NA	TGTGCCAGCAGTGGGTATCTGGCCGGGGAGCTGTTTTTT	CASSGYLAGELFF
NA	TRBV6-5	TRBJ2-3	NA	TGTGCCAGCAGTTCCTTTATGGAGGCAGATACGCAGTATTTT	CASSSFMEADTQYF
few	TRBV6-5	TRBJ2-7	NA	TGTGCCAGCAGTTACTCCCGGTTGAGGGGCGAGCAGTACTTC	CASSYSRLRGEQYF
few	TRBV19	TRBJ1-1	NA	TGTGCCAGTAGTCATCGGACGGTATACACTCATAATACGCTGCACTTT	CASSHRTVYTHNTLHF
NA	TRBV5-1	TRBJ2-7	TRBD1	TGCGCCAGCAGCTCGGCTGAAGCGACAGGGACCGCCTACGAGCAGTACTTC	CASSSAEATGTAYEQYF
NA	TRBV18	TRBJ2-7	TRBD1	TGTGCCAGCTCACTCTACTTGACCGGGACAGGGCTCGAGCAGTACTTC	CASSLYLTGTGLEQYF
few	TRBV10-3	TRBJ2-3	TRBD2	TGTGCCATCCTGCGGGAGGAGGGCACAGATACGCAGTATTTT	CAILREEGTDTQYF
few	TRBV7-6	TRBJ2-3	NA	TGTGCCAGCAGCTTAAGGGTGTCGGGGGACATCTTCGAGGTCCAGTATTTT	CASSLRVSGDIFEVQYF
few	TRBV11-2	TRBJ2-1	NA	TGTGCCAGCAGCTCTAGGGCAGGGTTTCGCTACAATGAGCAGTTCTTC	CASSSRAGFRYNEQFF
NA	TRBV4-2	TRBJ1-4	NA	TGTGCCAGCAGCCTGGACTTTTTAGGTTATGAAAAACTGTTTTTT	CASSLDFLGYEKLFF
NA	TRBV28	TRBJ2-1	NA	TGTGCCAGCAGGAGCTACAATGAGCAGTTCTTC	CASRSYNEQFF
few	TRBV6-4	TRBJ2-6	TRBD1	TGTGCCAGCAGTACCCCGGGGACAGCTAAGTCTGGGGCCAACGTCCTGACTTTC	CASSTPGTAKSGANVLTF
NA	TRBV7-8	TRBJ2-4	NA	TGTGCCAGCAGCTCACGTATTGCAAACATTCAGTACTTC	CASSSRIANIQYF
few	TRBV7-3	TRBJ2-5	TRBD2	TGTGCCAGCAGCTCCCCGGGTAACGGGAGGGCCAGGGAGACCCAGTACTTC	CASSSPGNGRARETQYF
few	TRBV7-9	TRBJ1-4	NA	TGTGCCAGCAGCTTAGATGAGGGTCATGAAAAACTGTTTTTT	CASSLDEGHEKLFF
few	TRBV4-3	TRBJ2-4	NA	TGCGCCAGCAGCCACGAAAGCGTCTTTGGGGAGCGCCAGGAGGCCAAAAACATTCAGTACTTC	CASSHESVFGERQEAKNIQYF
few	TRBV4-3	TRBJ2-1	NA	TGCGCCAGCAGCCAAGCAAGGGGTTATGAGCAGTTCTTC	CASSQARGYEQFF
NA	TRBV28	TRBJ2-7	NA	TGTGCCAGCAGTTCACAGGGACGCGGCTCCTACGAGCAGTACTTC	CASSSQGRGSYEQYF
NA	TRBV18	TRBJ1-5	TRBD1	TGTGCCAGCTCAACAGACAGGGCGGGACAGCCCCAGCATTTT	CASSTDRAGQPQHF
few	TRBV7-2	TRBJ2-1	NA	TGTGCCAGCAGCCCTCGGACTACCTCTTACAATGAGCAGTTCTTC	CASSPRTTSYNEQFF
few	TRBV5-1	TRBJ2-2	NA	TGCGCCAGCAGCCAAATCGAGGGGCCCGGGGAGCTGTTTTTT	CASSQIEGPGELFF
NA	TRBV2	TRBJ2-5	NA	TGTGCCAGCAGCAAAGAGACCCAGTACTTC	CASSKETQYF
NA	TRBV5-1	TRBJ2-4	TRBD2	TGCGCCAGCAGCCCAAGCGGGACCGGCAAAAACATTCAGTACTTC	CASSPSGTGKNIQYF
NA	TRBV19	TRBJ1-1	NA	TGTGCCAGTAGTATAGGGACGTATTTGAACACTGAAGCTTTCTTT	CASSIGTYLNTEAFF
NA	TRBV6-5	TRBJ2-3	TRBD2	TGTGCCAGCAGTTATTCCGTGGGGGGGAGAGATACGCAGTATTTT	CASSYSVGGRDTQYF
once	TRBV19	TRBJ2-7	TRBD1	TGTGCCAGTAGGGAAACCGGGACAGGGGCCTACGAGCAGTACTTC	CASRETGTGAYEQYF
NA	TRBV6-6	TRBJ2-5	NA	TGTGCCAGCAGTTACACGACGGGACGATGGGAGACCCAGTACTTC	CASSYTTGRWETQYF
few	TRBV19	TRBJ2-2	TRBD1	TGTGCCAGTAGTATCTGGAACAGGGGGCGCCTGGACACCGGGGAGCTGTTTTTT	CASSIWNRGRLDTGELFF
NA	TRBV15	TRBJ1-5	NA	TGTGCCACCAGCAGAGAATGGCAGGGAACTCAGCCCCAGCATTTT	CATSREWQGTQPQHF
NA	TRBV19	TRBJ1-1	TRBD1	TGTGCCACCAAAACCCGGGACAGGGGGCCGAACACTGAAGCTTTCTTT	CATKTRDRGPNTEAFF
few	TRBV7-8	TRBJ2-5	TRBD2	TGTGCCAGCAGCGTACTACCGGGACTAGCGGGAGAGACCCAGTACTTC	CASSVLPGLAGETQYF
few	TRBV5-1	TRBJ2-3	TRBD2	TGCGCCAGCGGGGAGGGCCTCCCCACAGATACGCAGTATTTT	CASGEGLPTDTQYF
once	TRBV4-2	TRBJ2-2	NA	TGTGCCAGCAGCCGTTCGGGAGAAACGGAGCTGTTTTTT	CASSRSGETELFF
few	TRBV7-6	TRBJ2-7	NA	TGTGCCAGCAGACGGGGGTCAATAGACTCCTACGAGCAGTACTTC	CASRRGSIDSYEQYF
NA	TRBV2	TRBJ2-7	NA	NA	CASSTSGGEQYF
once	TRBV7-9	TRBJ1-2	NA	TGTGCCAGCAGCTTTTGGGGCACCGACAGGAACTATGGCTACACCTTC	CASSFWGTDRNYGYTF
NA	TRBV5-6	TRBJ1-1	NA	TGTGCCAGCAGCGATAGGGGCGAGGTCACTGAAGCTTTCTTT	CASSDRGEVTEAFF
few	TRBV6-6	TRBJ2-5	NA	TGTGCCAGCAGTTACCTTCAAGAGACCCAGTACTTC	CASSYLQETQYF
NA	TRBV5-6	TRBJ2-2	NA	TGTGCCAGCAGCTTGAGGAGATGGAGGGGGCGGGTTGGAACCGGGGAGCTGTTTTTT	CASSLRRWRGRVGTGELFF
NA	TRBV6-5	TRBJ2-1	NA	TGTGCCAGCAGTTATCCGACCAGTGAGCAGTTCTTC	CASSYPTSEQFF
NA	TRBV21-1	TRBJ2-1	NA	TGTGCCAGCAGCAAAAAAGGTATTAGCGGGGCCGGAGGGCAGTTCTTC	CASSKKGISGAGGQFF
few	TRBV7-2	TRBJ2-4	TRBD2	TGTGCCAGCAGCTTAGGACTAGCGGGGGTAGCCAAAAACATTCAGTACTTC	CASSLGLAGVAKNIQYF
NA	TRBV11-3	TRBJ1-2	TRBD1	TGTGCCAGCAGCTTAGGCTGCCTCCAAGGACAGGGAAACTATGGCTACACCTTC	CASSLGCLQGQGNYGYTF
few	TRBV29-1	TRBJ2-1	NA	TGCAGCGTTGGCCCTGAAGGCAGTGAGCAGTTCTTC	CSVGPEGSEQFF